This T cell receptor (beta chain) stems from a study of molecular identifiers for immune sequencing clone quantification. RNA fractions of 10%, 30% or 50% and about 19,000 to 1,100,000 sorted cells were the source of naive CD8 libraries. A CD8+CD4-CCR7+CD45RA+ phenotype served as the sorting definition for naive CD8 T cells. Trimming cost V 1 base and J 3 bases, with 13 bases left between them. CDR3 length: 15 amino acids. This clonotype came up many times. Its antigen is undetermined. Overall study findings and caveats: Jurkat TCR RNA that was spiked in from one cell was reportedly detectable among 750,000 to 1,000,000 naive cells.

For bulk TCR libraries, previously described methods and listed TCR primers were used. TCRdb reprocessed the PCR reads with MiXCR, giving one entry per CDR3 protein. In the table there are about 510,000 distinct CDR3 sequences, under 30% of which are singletons. The chain has TRBV12-3 or TRBV12-4 and TRBJ2-7, with D perhaps TRBD1 (5 bases). The material sequenced was naive CD8+ T cells from blood, with Jurkat cell RNA spiked in. The subset was: FACS-sorted CD8+CD4-CCR7+CD45RA+ naive T cells. This TCR was recovered from a human donor in good health. Some libraries in this study had Jurkat cell RNA spiked in. CDR3 DNA: TGTGCCAGCAGTTTAGTAGGGGCTCAGAGCTACGAGCAGTACTTC. Its translation is CASSLVGAQSYEQYF.